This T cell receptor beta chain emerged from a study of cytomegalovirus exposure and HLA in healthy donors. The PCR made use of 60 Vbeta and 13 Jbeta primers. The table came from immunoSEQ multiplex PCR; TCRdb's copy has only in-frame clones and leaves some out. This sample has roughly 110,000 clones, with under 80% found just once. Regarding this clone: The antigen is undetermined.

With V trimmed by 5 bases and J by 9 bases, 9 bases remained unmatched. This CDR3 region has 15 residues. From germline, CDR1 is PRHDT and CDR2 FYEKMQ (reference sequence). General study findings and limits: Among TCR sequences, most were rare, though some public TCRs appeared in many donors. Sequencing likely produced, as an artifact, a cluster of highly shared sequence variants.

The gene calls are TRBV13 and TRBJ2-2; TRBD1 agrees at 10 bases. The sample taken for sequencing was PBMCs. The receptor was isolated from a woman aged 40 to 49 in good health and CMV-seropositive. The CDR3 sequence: CASSPTDRGSRELFF. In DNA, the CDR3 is TGTGCCAGCAGCCCCACGGACAGGGGGAGTAGGGAGCTGTTTTTT.